One and the same sample provided the 19 T cell receptor beta chains below, sequenced in a study of blood T cell repertoires in COVID-19. Data came from immunoSEQ multiplex PCR; TCRdb stores just in-frame clones and leaves some out. The sample contains about 220,000 clones, roughly 84% of which appear only once. What was sequenced was peripheral blood. These receptors all come from a man aged 50 to 59 who had recovered from COVID-19.

V is TRBV3-1 (or the pseudogene TRBV3-2) and J is TRBJ2-1; 7 bases are a match to TRBD2. The V gene's germline CDR1 is LGHDT and CDR2 YNNKEL (reference sequence). This CDR3 contains 15 residues. Unmatched junction bases numbered 9, after V lost 3 bases and J lost 7 bases. CDR3 coding DNA: TGTGCCAGCAGCCATTCTTCGCGGGAGACGAATGAGCAGTTCTTC. As protein: CASSHSSRETNEQFF.

This chain uses TRBV9 with TRBJ2-5; unclear D gene. This CDR3 comprises 13 residues. V was pared by 3 bases and J by 5 bases, with 11 bases between. Germline V gene lookup returns CDR1 SGDLS and CDR2 YYNGEE. CDR3 nucleotides: TGTGCCAGCAGCGGTGTACAGTGGGAGACCCAGTACTTC. It codes for CASSGVQWETQYF. Based on the CDR3 plus reference TRBV9 and TRBJ2-5, the full variable domain is DSGVTQTPKHLITATGQRVTLRCSPRSGDLSVYWYQQSLDQGLQFLIQYYNGEERAKGNILERFSAQQFPDLHSELNLSSLELGDSALYFCASSGVQWETQYFGPGTRLLVL.

The V call is TRBV5-4, the J call TRBJ1-1; a weak D match, TRBD1 (5 bases). V was trimmed by 0 bases and J by 0 bases, leaving 15 bases between them. Germline CDR1 and CDR2: SGHNT and YYREEE (reference sequence). This CDR3 region has 17 residues. The CDR3 DNA reads as TGTGCCAGCAGCTTGGGTGGGACTTCTCGAATGAACACTGAAGCTTTCTTT. It specifies CASSLGGTSRMNTEAFF.

V is TRBV19 and J is TRBJ2-7; 9 positions match TRBD1. The J segment lost 3 bases and the V segment lost 10 bases, leaving 7 bases of the junction unmatched. The length of the CDR3 is 13 residues. The V gene's germline CDR1 is LNHDA and CDR2 SQIVND (reference sequence). CDR3 nucleotide sequence: TGTGCCACGGGACAGGGCTCTTACTACGAGCAGTACTTC. It yields the protein CATGQGSYYEQYF.

This clone was seen a single time. The chain employs TRBV6-5 and TRBJ2-1, with 9 bases that match TRBD1. The CDR3 has 14 amino acids. Germline CDR1 is MNHEY and CDR2 is SVGAGI. V lost 11 bases and J lost 6; bases outside the gene matches: 11. The CDR3, as DNA: TGTGCCTGTCGACAGGGGGGGAGGGGCAATGAGCAGTTCTTC. This translates into CACRQGGRGNEQFF.

V gene TRBV2 combines with J gene TRBJ2-5; perhaps TRBD2 as D (6 bases). The length of the CDR3 is 15 residues. The V end lost 11 bases, the J end lost 5 bases, and 24 bases lay between the germline ends. Germline V CDR1 and CDR2: SNHLY, FYNNEI. The CDR3 DNA follows: TGTGCCTCAGCAGTGCCGGGATCCCGGGGGGAGACCCAGTACTTC. It is translated as CASAVPGSRGETQYF.

V gene TRBV7-2 combines with J gene TRBJ2-2; 7 nucleotides agree with TRBD2. The germline CDR1 and CDR2 sequences are SGHTA and FQGNSA. Unmatched junction bases numbered 10, after V lost 5 bases and J lost 7 bases. The CDR3 length is 15 residues. CDR3: CASSPPPLASGELFF. The CDR3 bases are TGTGCCAGCAGCCCCCCCCCACTAGCGAGCGGGGAGCTGTTTTTT. Together with reference TRBV7-2 and TRBJ2-2, the CDR3 gives the full variable domain: GAGVSQSPSNKVTEKGKDVELRCDPISGHTALYWYRQSLGQGLEFLIYFQGNSAPDKSGLPSDRFSAERTGGSVSTLTIQRTQQEDSAVYLCASSPPPLASGELFFGEGSRLTVL.

The gene calls are TRBV2 and TRBJ1-4; possible D gene TRBD1, 6 bases. Germline CDR1 reads SNHLY; CDR2 reads FYNNEI. Trimming left V 8 bases short and J 2 bases short, with 12 bases between. The CDR3 contains 14 residues. CDR3 region: CASSRGQTNEKLFF. Here the CDR3 DNA reads TGTGCCAGCTCCCGAGGACAGACTAATGAAAAACTGTTTTTT.

A remark on this clone: It may be a read error: a sequence one base away is much more abundant. The chain links TRBV6-5 to TRBJ1-2, with 10 bases identical to TRBD1. The CDR3 has 15 residues. In germline, CDR1 is MNHEY, CDR2 SVGAGI. V was clipped by 6 bases and J by 4 bases; unmatched bases: 8. The CDR3 DNA reads TGTGCCAGCAGCTCCCGGGACAGGGGTACCTATGGCTACACCTTC. It is translated as CASSSRDRGTYGYTF.

The CDR3 bases are TGTGCCAGCAGCTTAATGGCGGGAGGTCCGTACGAGCAGTACTTC. Its translation is CASSLMAGGPYEQYF. V is TRBV7-2 and J is TRBJ2-7, with TRBD2 identical over 8 bases. Germline assignment: CDR1 SGHTA and CDR2 FQGNSA. V dropped 2 bases and J dropped 4; count of bases not matched to a gene: 7. This CDR3 is built from 15 residues.

V is TRBV5-1 and J is TRBJ1-2; D is perhaps TRBD1 (6 bases). Germline-derived CDR1 and CDR2 are SGHRS and YFSETQ. The germline V and J ends were trimmed by 4 bases and 1 base, with 14 bases remaining between them. The CDR3 contains 15 residues. The CDR3, as DNA: TGCGCCAGCAGCGAAACCGGACAGTTTAACTATGGCTACACCTTC. This codes for CASSETGQFNYGYTF.

In DNA, the CDR3 is TGTGCCAGCAGCGATGGACAGGGTAGCTCCTACGAGCAGTACTTC. It yields the protein CASSDGQGSSYEQYF. The chain employs TRBV13 and TRBJ2-7, with 8 nucleotides matching TRBD1. Germline V gives CDR1 PRHDT, CDR2 FYEKMQ (reference sequence). CDR3 length equals 15 residues. The V and J ends lost 5 bases and 0 bases, in that order; junction bases with no gene match: 6.

The rearrangement joins TRBV4-1 to TRBJ2-7; D may be TRBD2 (5 bases). The germline V gene encodes CDR1 MGHRA and CDR2 YSYEKL. The CDR3 consists of 16 residues. With 0 bases removed from V and 2 bases from J, the gap between germline ends came to 14 bases. The CDR3 sequence: CASSQDLGLGTYEQYF. Here the CDR3 DNA reads TGCGCCAGCAGCCAAGATCTCGGACTCGGAACCTACGAGCAGTACTTC.

The J gene is TRBJ2-3, the V gene TRBV11-3; 11 bases map to TRBD2. The CDR3 consists of 14 residues. Germline trimming cut 8 bases from V and 6 bases from J; bases unmatched to any gene: 7. CDR1 is SGHNT, CDR2 YENEEA, per germline. The CDR3 nucleotides read TGTGCCAGCCCGGGACTAGCGGTCCACGATACGCAGTATTTT. Translated, it gives CASPGLAVHDTQYF.

The rearrangement uses TRBV19 and TRBJ2-1; unclear D gene. The CDR3 is made up of 17 amino acids. V was trimmed by 3 bases and J by 2 bases, leaving 17 bases between them. Germline loops: CDR1 LNHDA, CDR2 SQIVND (reference sequence). The CDR3 is CASSIRNPEIPYNEQFF. The CDR3, as DNA: TGTGCCAGTAGTATTCGCAACCCGGAGATCCCCTACAATGAGCAGTTCTTC.

The chain employs TRBV24-1 and TRBJ2-1; 9 nucleotides line up with TRBD1. The CDR3 is 16 amino acids. From germline, CDR1 is KGHDR and CDR2 SFDVKD. The trim removed 3 bases at V and 8 bases at J, leaving 10 bases unmatched. The DNA for the CDR3 is TGTGCCACCAGTGATGGACCGGGACAGGGCGTTGATGAGCAGTTCTTC. Its translation is CATSDGPGQGVDEQFF.

The count of this clone is one. CDR3 bases: TGTGCCAGCAGCCTACGCGCCCTTGAAGCTTTCTTT. Its translation: CASSLRALEAFF. The chain links TRBV12-1 to TRBJ1-1. TRBV12-1 is a pseudogene. The CDR3 extends over 12 amino acids.

This clone has only one observation. The genes are TRBV3-1 (or the pseudogene TRBV3-2) and TRBJ2-3; a possible D gene is TRBD1 (6 bases). V was cut by 5 bases and J by 4 bases, with 13 bases left in between. This CDR3 spans 14 amino acids. CDR1 and CDR2 from the germline V gene are LGHDT and YNNKEL (reference sequence). CDR3 amino acids: CASSFPGQPDTQYF. CDR3 nucleotide sequence: TGTGCCAGCAGCTTCCCCGGACAGCCAGATACGCAGTATTTT.

V gene TRBV7-8 combines with J gene TRBJ2-1, with D unresolved. Trimming cost V 2 bases and J 0 bases, with 8 bases left between them. The CDR3 is made up of 15 amino acids. Germline CDR1 reads SGHVS; CDR2 reads FQNEAQ. The CDR3 protein is CASSLTPSSYNEQFF. CDR3 nucleotides: TGTGCCAGCAGCTTAACTCCAAGCTCCTACAATGAGCAGTTCTTC.